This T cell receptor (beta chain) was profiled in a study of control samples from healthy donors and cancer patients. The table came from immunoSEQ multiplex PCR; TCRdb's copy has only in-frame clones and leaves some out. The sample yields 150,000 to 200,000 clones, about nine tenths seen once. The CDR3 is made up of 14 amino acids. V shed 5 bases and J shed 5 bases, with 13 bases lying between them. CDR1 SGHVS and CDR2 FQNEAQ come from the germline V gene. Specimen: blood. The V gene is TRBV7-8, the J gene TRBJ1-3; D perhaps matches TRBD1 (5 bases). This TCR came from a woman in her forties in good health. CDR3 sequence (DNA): TGTGCCAGCAGCCTCCGGGACGGCAGAAACACCATATATTTT. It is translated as CASSLRDGRNTIYF.